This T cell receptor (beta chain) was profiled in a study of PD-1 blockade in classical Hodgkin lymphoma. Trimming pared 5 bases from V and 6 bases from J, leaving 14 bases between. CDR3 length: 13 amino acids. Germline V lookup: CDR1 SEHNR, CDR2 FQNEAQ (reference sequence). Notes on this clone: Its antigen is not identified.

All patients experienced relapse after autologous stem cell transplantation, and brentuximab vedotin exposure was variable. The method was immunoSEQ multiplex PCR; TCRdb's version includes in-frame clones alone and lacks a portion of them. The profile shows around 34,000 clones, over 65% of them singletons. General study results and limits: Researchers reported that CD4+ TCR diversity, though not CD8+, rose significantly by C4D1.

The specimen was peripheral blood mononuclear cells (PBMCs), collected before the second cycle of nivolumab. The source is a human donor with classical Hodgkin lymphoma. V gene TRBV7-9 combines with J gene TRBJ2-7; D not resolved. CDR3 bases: TGTGCCAGCAGCCCCGGTGCTGACGGCGAGCAGTACTTC. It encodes CASSPGADGEQYF.